Listed here are 31 T cell receptor beta chains from one sample, sequenced in a study of blood T cell repertoires in COVID-19. The assay was immunoSEQ multiplex PCR, and TCRdb's table has in-frame clones only and misses some. This table has about 290,000 clones, approximately 91% appearing once. The sequenced material came from PBMCs or T cells enriched from blood (not recorded which). These receptors originate from a woman in her 40s who had recovered from COVID-19.

V usage is TRBV6-2 or TRBV6-3 and J usage is TRBJ1-3; D not certain. The V end lost 2 bases, the J end lost 0 bases, and 11 bases lay between the germline ends. The CDR3 runs 16 residues. Germline V gives CDR1 MNHEY, CDR2 SVGEGT. CDR3 nucleotides: TGTGCCAGCAGTTACCCCTCAGATGGCTCTGGAAACACCATATATTTT. Translated, it gives CASSYPSDGSGNTIYF.

This clone has only one observation. This chain uses TRBV5-6 with TRBJ1-2; tentative D call: TRBD1 (6 bases). Germline V gives CDR1 SGHDT, CDR2 YYEEEE. The CDR3 covers 15 residues. The germline V and J ends were trimmed by 2 bases and 2 bases, with 13 bases remaining between them. The CDR3 DNA reads as TGTGCCAGCAGCTTCGTAGGCAGGGGCAACTATGGCTACACCTTC. Its translation is CASSFVGRGNYGYTF. Drawing the rest from reference TRBV5-6 and TRBJ1-2, the complete variable domain is DAGVTQSPTHLIKTRGQQVTLRCSPKSGHDTVSWYQQALGQGPQFIFQYYEEEERQRGNFPDRFSGHQFPNYSSELNVNALLLGDSALYLCASSFVGRGNYGYTFGSGTRLTVV.

This clone came up once. V usage is TRBV24-1 and J usage is TRBJ2-7; 8 bases map to TRBD1. The germline V gene encodes CDR1 KGHDR and CDR2 SFDVKD. This CDR3 is built from 13 residues. The J segment lost 5 bases and the V segment lost 3 bases, leaving 2 bases of the junction unmatched. The CDR3 nucleotides are TGTGCCACCAGTGATGGGACAGGTCACGAGCAGTACTTC. Its protein product is CATSDGTGHEQYF.

J is TRBJ1-3 and V is TRBV6-5; 10 bases are shared with TRBD1. The V gene end was trimmed by 5 bases and the J gene end by 5 bases; junction bases not matched to a gene: 6. Looked up from germline, CDR1 is MNHEY and CDR2 is SVGAGI. The CDR3 consists of 15 residues. The CDR3, as DNA: TGTGCCAGCAGTCGACGGACAGGGGGTAGAAACACCATATATTTT. This gives the protein CASSRRTGGRNTIYF.

The chain has TRBV28 and TRBJ2-1; 9 bases fit TRBD2. The germline CDR1 and CDR2 sequences are MDHEN and SYDVKM. The CDR3 is 16 amino acids. The ends lost 5 bases at V and 9 bases at J; junction bases unmatched: 14. CDR3 amino acids: CASSPRGLAGRAEQFF. The DNA for the CDR3 is TGTGCCAGCAGTCCCAGGGGCCTAGCGGGGCGGGCTGAGCAGTTCTTC.

In nucleotides, the CDR3 is TGTGCCAGCTACGGGACTAGCGGAGGGTTGTTTTTT. Translation gives CASYGTSGGLFF. This chain joins TRBV6-5 and TRBJ2-2, with 11 bases aligning to TRBD2. The CDR3 sequence is 12 residues long. CDR1 is MNHEY, CDR2 SVGAGI, per germline. Germline trimming cut 8 bases from V and 15 bases from J; bases unmatched to any gene: 8.

This chain links TRBV2 with TRBJ2-6, with 7 bases fitting TRBD1. CDR1 is SNHLY, CDR2 FYNNEI, per germline. The ends lost 5 bases at V and 2 bases at J; junction bases unmatched: 3. The CDR3 contains 15 residues. CDR3 amino acids: CASSPTGAGANVLTF. CDR3 in DNA: TGTGCCAGCAGTCCCACAGGGGCTGGGGCCAACGTCCTGACTTTC.

The chain has TRBV3-1 (or the pseudogene TRBV3-2) and TRBJ1-3; D unclear. With 1 base removed from V and 4 bases from J, the gap between germline ends came to 11 bases. The CDR3 is 15 amino acids. Germline V lookup: CDR1 LGHDT, CDR2 YNNKEL (reference sequence). CDR3: CASSQGAGVGNTIYF. The CDR3 DNA reads as TGTGCCAGCAGCCAAGGGGCAGGTGTAGGAAACACCATATATTTT.

J is TRBJ2-2 and V is TRBV1; the D call TRBD2 from the table was never checked on the DNA. TRBV1 has pseudogene status. This CDR3 contains 16 residues. CDR3: CTSLGLAGKDTGELFF. The CDR3 nucleotides are TGCACCAGCCTCGGACTAGCGGGAAAGGACACCGGGGAGCTGTTTTTT.

V usage is TRBV6-5 and J usage is TRBJ1-1; 8 bases are a match to TRBD1. The length of the CDR3 is 13 residues. CDR1 is MNHEY, CDR2 SVGAGI, per germline. The trim removed 7 bases at V and 5 bases at J, leaving 6 bases unmatched. The CDR3 sequence is CASTEQGETEAFF. For the CDR3, the DNA is TGTGCCAGCACAGAACAGGGGGAGACTGAAGCTTTCTTT.

The chain recombines TRBV19 with TRBJ2-3; 8 bases line up with TRBD2. Germline values: CDR1 LNHDA, CDR2 SQIVND (reference sequence). The CDR3 has 18 residues. With V trimmed by 1 base and J by 3 bases, 12 bases remained unmatched. DNA for the CDR3: TGTGCCAGTAGTATAGCCACCATGGGGAGCGGGAGTACAGATACGCAGTATTTT. Amino acid sequence: CASSIATMGSGSTDTQYF.

V gene TRBV3-1 (or the pseudogene TRBV3-2) combines with J gene TRBJ2-1, with 12 bases identical to TRBD2. CDR1 LGHDT and CDR2 YNNKEL come from the germline V gene (reference sequence). J was trimmed by 5 bases and V by 8 bases; bases with no gene match: 1. This CDR3 has 13 residues. The CDR3 bases are TGTGCCAGCCGGACTAGCGGGAACAATGAGCAGTTCTTC. As protein: CASRTSGNNEQFF.

This clone has a handful of counts. The rearrangement joins TRBV27 to TRBJ2-6; 7 bases are shared with TRBD2. The V segment lost 1 base and the J segment 0 bases; nucleotides outside the gene matches: 0. This CDR3 has 16 amino acids. Germline assignment: CDR1 MNHEY and CDR2 SMNVEV (reference sequence). The CDR3 sequence: CASSLWGGSGANVLTF. For the CDR3, the DNA is TGTGCCAGCAGTTTATGGGGGGGCTCTGGGGCCAACGTCCTGACTTTC. Full variable domain (missing parts from reference TRBV27 and TRBJ2-6): EAQVTQNPRYLITVTGKKLTVTCSQNMNHEYMSWYRQDPGLGLRQIYYSMNVEVTDKGDVPEGYKVSRKEKRNFPLILESPSPNQTSLYFCASSLWGGSGANVLTFGAGSRLTVL.

This clone was counted a single time. The V call is TRBV18, the J call TRBJ1-3; possibly TRBD1 for D (5 bases). Trimming took 5 bases from V and 0 from J, leaving 14 bases between them. Germline CDR1 and CDR2: KGHSH and LQKENI. There are 16 residues in the CDR3. CDR3 nucleotide sequence: TGTGCCAGCTCAACGACAGCCCTACACTCTGGAAACACCATATATTTT. Translated, it gives CASSTTALHSGNTIYF.

In nucleotides, the CDR3 is TGCGCCAGCGAGATCGGGGACTATAATTCACCCCTCCACTTT. This gives the protein CASEIGDYNSPLHF. The chain couples TRBV5-1 to TRBJ1-6; D is uncertain. The V gene lost 7 bases and the J gene lost 3 bases, with 11 bases spanning the gap. Germline V CDR1 and CDR2: SGHRS, YFSETQ. This CDR3 region has 14 residues.

V and J are TRBV2 and TRBJ1-5, with D possibly TRBD1 on 5 matching bases. The V end lost 4 bases, the J end lost 4 bases, and 14 bases lay between the germline ends. This CDR3 spans 15 amino acids. CDR1 is SNHLY, CDR2 FYNNEI, per germline. The CDR3 region has the DNA TGTGCCAGCAGTGTAGACAGTCGGATTAATCAGCCCCAGCATTTT. It translates to CASSVDSRINQPQHF.

The chain carries TRBV3-1 (or the pseudogene TRBV3-2) and TRBJ2-2, with a weak D call TRBD1 (5 bases). This CDR3 region has 14 residues. The germline V gene encodes CDR1 LGHDT and CDR2 YNNKEL (reference sequence). V was clipped by 4 bases and J by 5 bases, with 11 bases between them. The CDR3 DNA follows: TGTGCCAGCAGCCCTCAGGGTTGGACCGGGGAGCTGTTTTTT. Translating gives CASSPQGWTGELFF.

The genes are TRBV11-2 and TRBJ1-2, with D possibly TRBD1 on 6 matching bases. This CDR3 spans 14 amino acids. Trimming removed 5 bases at V and 0 bases at J, with 10 bases between. Germline lookup yields CDR1 SGHAT and CDR2 FQNNGV. DNA for the CDR3: TGTGCCAGCAGCCCGACAGGATCTAACTATGGCTACACCTTC. Residues: CASSPTGSNYGYTF.

The chain has TRBV4-1 and TRBJ1-4; 9 nucleotides line up with TRBD1. This CDR3 has 17 residues. The germline V gene has CDR1 MGHRA and CDR2 YSYEKL. J gave up 10 bases and V 4 bases, and 16 bases lay outside the gene matches. CDR3 protein: CASSLRKPGQGGGKLFF. CDR3 DNA: TGCGCCAGCAGCCTCCGAAAACCGGGACAGGGAGGTGGAAAACTGTTTTTT.

The J gene is TRBJ1-2, the V gene TRBV30; D might be TRBD1 (5 bases). Trimming took 3 bases from V and 5 from J, leaving 19 bases between them. The CDR3 runs to 15 residues. The germline V gene encodes CDR1 GTSNPN and CDR2 SVGIG (reference sequence). The CDR3 nucleotides are TGTGCCTGGAGGACAGTTGAGCAAGGGCTATATGGCTACACCTTC. As protein: CAWRTVEQGLYGYTF.

The CDR3 region is CASGPGTGGFYEQYF. The CDR3 nucleotides read TGTGCTAGTGGCCCCGGGACAGGGGGCTTCTACGAGCAGTACTTC. The chain has TRBV12-5 and TRBJ2-7, with 12 bases aligning to TRBD1. Germline-derived CDR1 and CDR2 are LGHNT and FRNRAP. Germline trimming cut 6 bases from V and 3 bases from J; bases unmatched to any gene: 6. This CDR3 region has 15 residues.

J is TRBJ1-2 and V is TRBV7-9; D is possibly TRBD1 (5 bases). Germline V gene lookup returns CDR1 SEHNR and CDR2 FQNEAQ (reference sequence). This CDR3 has 14 amino acids. Trimming took 5 bases from V and 2 from J, leaving 12 bases between them. The CDR3 DNA is TGTGCCAGCAGCCCTAGGGGTATAAACTATGGCTACACCTTC. This gives the protein CASSPRGINYGYTF.

The rearrangement joins TRBV5-4 to TRBJ1-2; TRBD1 aligns across 9 bases. Germline V gene data show CDR1 as SGHNT and CDR2 as YYREEE (reference sequence). The CDR3 has 13 amino acids. The V segment lost 5 bases and the J segment 4 bases; nucleotides outside the gene matches: 3. CDR3 sequence: CASSTQGAYGYTF. CDR3 bases: TGTGCCAGCAGTACACAGGGGGCCTATGGCTACACCTTC.

The genes are TRBV2 and TRBJ2-1; weak D call: TRBD2 (5 bases). The germline V gene has CDR1 SNHLY and CDR2 FYNNEI. The CDR3 spans 13 residues. V was cut by 4 bases and J by 10 bases, with 14 bases left in between. CDR3 nucleotides: TGTGCCAGCAGTGCGATAAGGAGGAACGAGCAGTTCTTC. It yields the protein CASSAIRRNEQFF.

J is TRBJ2-2 and V is TRBV18; D is perhaps TRBD1 (5 bases). The CDR3 runs to 13 residues. V lost 6 bases, J lost 6 bases, and 11 bases lay in between. Germline lookup yields CDR1 KGHSH and CDR2 LQKENI. The CDR3 protein is CASSHKGPGELFF. The CDR3 DNA follows: TGTGCCAGCTCTCACAAGGGGCCCGGGGAGCTGTTTTTT.

This sequence joins TRBV29-1 and TRBJ2-1; 8 nucleotides match TRBD1. The ends lost 4 bases at V and 6 bases at J; junction bases unmatched: 8. This CDR3 has 14 residues. Germline V gene lookup returns CDR1 SQVTM and CDR2 ANQGSEA. CDR3 DNA: TGCAGCGTTGCCAGGACAGGGAGCTTCAATGAGCAGTTCTTC. It codes for CSVARTGSFNEQFF.

This chain uses TRBV4-1 with TRBJ2-3; D possibly corresponds to TRBD2 (5 bases). This CDR3 contains 15 residues. Germline CDR1 MGHRA, CDR2 YSYEKL. The V gene lost 4 bases and the J gene lost 1 base, with 12 bases spanning the gap. CDR3 in amino acids: CASSPQGGRTDTQYF. The CDR3 nucleotides are TGCGCCAGCAGCCCCCAAGGAGGTCGCACAGATACGCAGTATTTT.

This sequence joins TRBV27 and TRBJ2-1, with TRBD2 matching 16 bases. Trimming took 3 bases from V and 9 from J; bases not matched to a gene: 14. The CDR3 is 19 residues long. Per germline, CDR1 MNHEY and CDR2 SMNVEV (reference sequence). This CDR3 reads CASSFSPRGGTSGRAEQFF. CDR3 coding DNA: TGTGCCAGCAGTTTCTCGCCAAGGGGGGGGACTAGCGGGAGGGCTGAGCAGTTCTTC.

V and J are TRBV6-5 and TRBJ1-1; TRBD1 is a possible D gene (6 bases). Trimming cost V 7 bases and J 1 base, with 13 bases left between them. The CDR3 contains 14 residues. CDR1 MNHEY and CDR2 SVGAGI come from the germline V gene. The CDR3 bases are TGTGCCAGCACCCGTGGGGGCGCGAACACTGAAGCTTTCTTT. Protein: CASTRGGANTEAFF.

This clone appeared a single time. The V call is TRBV9, the J call TRBJ2-2, with a weak D call TRBD2 (7 bases). V was trimmed by 4 bases and J by 4 bases, leaving 23 bases between them. The CDR3 runs to 18 residues. Looked up from germline, CDR1 is SGDLS and CDR2 is YYNGEE. The CDR3 DNA reads TGTGCCAGCAGCTCCTCGGCGGGGGCCACATCCGCCACCGGGGAGCTGTTTTTT. Translated: CASSSSAGATSATGELFF.

This sequence joins TRBV10-3 and TRBJ2-2; no definite D call. V gave up 2 bases and J gave up 8 bases, with 9 bases separating them. From germline, CDR1 is ENHRY and CDR2 SYGVKD. This CDR3 is 13 amino acids long. CDR3 sequence reads: CAISEPPRGELFF. The CDR3 bases are TGTGCCATCAGTGAGCCGCCCCGGGGGGAGCTGTTTTTT.